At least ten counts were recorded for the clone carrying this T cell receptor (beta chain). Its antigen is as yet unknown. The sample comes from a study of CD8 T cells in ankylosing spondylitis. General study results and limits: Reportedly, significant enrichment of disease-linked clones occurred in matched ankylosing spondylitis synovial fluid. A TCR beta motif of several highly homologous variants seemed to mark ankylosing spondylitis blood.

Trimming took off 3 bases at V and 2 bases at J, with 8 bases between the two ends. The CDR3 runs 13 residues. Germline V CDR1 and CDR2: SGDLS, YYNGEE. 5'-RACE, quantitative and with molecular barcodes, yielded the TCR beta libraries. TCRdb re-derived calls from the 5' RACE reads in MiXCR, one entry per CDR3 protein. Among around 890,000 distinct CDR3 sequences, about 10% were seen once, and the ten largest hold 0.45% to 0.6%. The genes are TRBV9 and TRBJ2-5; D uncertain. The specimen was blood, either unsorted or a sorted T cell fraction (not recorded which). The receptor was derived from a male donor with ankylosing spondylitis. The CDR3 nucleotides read TGTGCCAGCAGCGGACCATCTCAAGAGACCCAGTACTTC. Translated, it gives CASSGPSQETQYF.